The T cell receptor beta chain under discussion was sequenced for a study of blood T cell repertoires in COVID-19. At the level of the study: Acute and convalescent COVID-19 samples came from the United States, Italy and Spain. In each case, the material was cDNA or gDNA derived from T cells, B-cell-depleted T cells, or PBMCs.

Assignment of participants to cohorts was predicated upon participant-reported clinical history. This clone was recorded a few times. Only in-frame clones appear in the TCRdb table, and some are missing; sequencing was by immunoSEQ multiplex PCR. The sample yields roughly 250,000 clones, approximately 83% seen once. CDR3 length equals 14 residues. CDR1 SGHAT and CDR2 FQDESV come from the germline V gene (reference sequence). With 3 bases removed from V and 6 bases from J, the gap between germline ends came to 12 bases. The chain has TRBV11-1 and TRBJ1-5; no definite D call. The material sequenced was PBMCs or T cells enriched from blood (not recorded which). The sequence came from a woman between 25 and 40 years old who had recovered from COVID-19. The CDR3 DNA reads TGTGCCAGCAGCTTGGCGGGAAACGGTCAGCCCCAGCATTTT. Its translation is CASSLAGNGQPQHF.